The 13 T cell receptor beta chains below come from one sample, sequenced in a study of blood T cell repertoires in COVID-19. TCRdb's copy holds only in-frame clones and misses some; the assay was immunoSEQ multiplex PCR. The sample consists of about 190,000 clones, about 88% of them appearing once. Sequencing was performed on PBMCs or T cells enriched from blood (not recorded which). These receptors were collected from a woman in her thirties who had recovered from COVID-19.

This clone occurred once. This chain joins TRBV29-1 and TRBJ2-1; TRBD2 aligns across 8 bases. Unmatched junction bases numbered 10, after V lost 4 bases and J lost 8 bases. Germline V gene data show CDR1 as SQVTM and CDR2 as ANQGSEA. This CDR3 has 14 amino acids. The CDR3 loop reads CSVVGLAGIYEQFF. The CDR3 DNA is TGCAGCGTTGTGGGCCTAGCGGGCATATATGAGCAGTTCTTC.

This CDR3 is CASSLDGTGWAFPYTF. The CDR3 DNA is TGCGCCAGCAGCTTGGATGGGACAGGGTGGGCCTTCCCCTACACCTTC. The chain uses TRBV5-1 and TRBJ1-2; 9 positions match TRBD1. The J segment lost 10 bases and the V segment lost 0 bases, leaving 13 bases of the junction unmatched. The CDR3 is 16 amino acids. Per the germline V gene, CDR1 is SGHRS and CDR2 is YFSETQ.

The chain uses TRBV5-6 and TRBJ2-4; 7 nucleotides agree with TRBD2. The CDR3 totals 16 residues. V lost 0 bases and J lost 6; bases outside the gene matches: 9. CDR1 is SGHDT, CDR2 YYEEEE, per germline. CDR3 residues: CASSLAWAGAGNIQYF. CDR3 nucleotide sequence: TGTGCCAGCAGCTTGGCCTGGGCGGGAGCGGGAAACATTCAGTACTTC. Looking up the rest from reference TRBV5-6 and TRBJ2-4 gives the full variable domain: DAGVTQSPTHLIKTRGQQVTLRCSPKSGHDTVSWYQQALGQGPQFIFQYYEEEERQRGNFPDRFSGHQFPNYSSELNVNALLLGDSALYLCASSLAWAGAGNIQYFGAGTRLSVL.

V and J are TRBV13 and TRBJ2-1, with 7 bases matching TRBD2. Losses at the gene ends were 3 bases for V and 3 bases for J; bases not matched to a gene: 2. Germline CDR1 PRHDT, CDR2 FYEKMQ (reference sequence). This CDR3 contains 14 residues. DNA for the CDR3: TGTGCCAGCAGCTTCCGGGACTACTACAATGAGCAGTTCTTC. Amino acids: CASSFRDYYNEQFF.

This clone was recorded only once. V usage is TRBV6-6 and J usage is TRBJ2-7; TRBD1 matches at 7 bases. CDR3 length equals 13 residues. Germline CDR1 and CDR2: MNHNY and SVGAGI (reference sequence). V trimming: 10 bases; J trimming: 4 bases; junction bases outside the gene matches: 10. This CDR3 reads CATRDRVEYEQYF. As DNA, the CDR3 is TGTGCCACCCGTGACAGGGTGGAATACGAGCAGTACTTC.

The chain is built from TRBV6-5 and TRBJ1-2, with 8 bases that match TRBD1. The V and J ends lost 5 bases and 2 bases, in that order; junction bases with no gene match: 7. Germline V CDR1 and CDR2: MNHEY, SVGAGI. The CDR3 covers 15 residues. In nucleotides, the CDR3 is TGTGCCAGCAGTCCGACAGGGGTGGCGAACTATGGCTACACCTTC. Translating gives CASSPTGVANYGYTF.

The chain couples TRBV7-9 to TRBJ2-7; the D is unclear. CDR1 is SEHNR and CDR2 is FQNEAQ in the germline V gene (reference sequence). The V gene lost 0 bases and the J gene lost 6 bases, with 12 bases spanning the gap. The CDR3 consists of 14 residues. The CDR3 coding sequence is TGTGCCAGCAGCTTAGCGTTAGAGTCTGGCGAGCAGTACTTC. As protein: CASSLALESGEQYF.

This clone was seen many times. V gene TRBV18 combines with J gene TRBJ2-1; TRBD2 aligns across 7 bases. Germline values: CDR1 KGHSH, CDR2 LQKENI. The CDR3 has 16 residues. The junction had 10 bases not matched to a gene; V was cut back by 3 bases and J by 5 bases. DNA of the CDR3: TGTGCCAGCTCACCTCCTGCACTAGCGCGCGACAATGAGCAGTTCTTC. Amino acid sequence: CASSPPALARDNEQFF.

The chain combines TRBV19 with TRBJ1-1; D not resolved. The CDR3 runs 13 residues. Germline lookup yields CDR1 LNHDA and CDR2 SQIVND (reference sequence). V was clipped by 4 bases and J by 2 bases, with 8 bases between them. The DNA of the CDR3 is TGTGCCAGTAGTAGTACAATTAACACTGAAGCTTTCTTT. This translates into CASSSTINTEAFF.

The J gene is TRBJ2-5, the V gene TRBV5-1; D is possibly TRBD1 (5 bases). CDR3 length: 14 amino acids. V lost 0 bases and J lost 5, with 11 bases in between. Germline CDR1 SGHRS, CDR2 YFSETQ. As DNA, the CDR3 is TGCGCCAGCAGCTTGGCAAGGGGCACGGAGACCCAGTACTTC. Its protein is CASSLARGTETQYF.

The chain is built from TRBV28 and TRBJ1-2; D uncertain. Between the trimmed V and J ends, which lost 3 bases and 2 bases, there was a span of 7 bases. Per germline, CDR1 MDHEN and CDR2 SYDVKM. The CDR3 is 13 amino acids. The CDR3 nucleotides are TGTGCCAGCAGTTTGACACAAAACTATGGCTACACCTTC. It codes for CASSLTQNYGYTF.

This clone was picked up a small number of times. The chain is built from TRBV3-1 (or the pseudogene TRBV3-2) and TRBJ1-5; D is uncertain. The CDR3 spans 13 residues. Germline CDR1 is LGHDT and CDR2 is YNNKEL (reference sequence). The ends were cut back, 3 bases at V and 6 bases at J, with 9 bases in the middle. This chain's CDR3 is CASSHPGSQPQHF. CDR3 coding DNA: TGTGCCAGCAGCCATCCGGGGAGTCAGCCCCAGCATTTT.

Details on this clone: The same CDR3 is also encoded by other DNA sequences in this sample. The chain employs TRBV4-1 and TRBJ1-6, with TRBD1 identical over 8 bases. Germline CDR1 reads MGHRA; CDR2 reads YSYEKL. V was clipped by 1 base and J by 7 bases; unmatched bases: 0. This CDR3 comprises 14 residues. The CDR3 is CASSQGTGNSPLHF. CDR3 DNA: TGCGCCAGCAGCCAAGGGACAGGGAATTCACCCCTCCACTTT.